This TCR beta chain is from a study of cytotoxic CD8 clonotypes in ibrutinib-treated CLL. Study context: Mean per-sample yields comprised 255,043 productive templates and 94,082 productive rearrangements.

Clones were sequenced by immunoSEQ multiplex PCR, and TCRdb holds only the in-frame ones, with some missing. The table lists over 65,000 clones, around 75% of them singletons. The table lists this clone with a count of one. Within the sample, other DNA sequences also encode this same CDR3. Germline V gene lookup returns CDR1 MDHEN and CDR2 SYDVKM. The V end lost 3 bases, the J end lost 2 bases, and 7 bases lay between the germline ends. CDR3 length: 13 amino acids. The rearrangement uses TRBV28 and TRBJ1-2; possible D gene TRBD1, 5 bases. The clonotype was recovered from a human donor with chronic lymphocytic leukemia. Here the sequenced sample was PBMCs, taken after 12 months of ibrutinib treatment. The CDR3 DNA reads as TGTGCCAGCAGTTTGGGGCAGAACTATGGCTACACCTTC. Translation: CASSLGQNYGYTF.